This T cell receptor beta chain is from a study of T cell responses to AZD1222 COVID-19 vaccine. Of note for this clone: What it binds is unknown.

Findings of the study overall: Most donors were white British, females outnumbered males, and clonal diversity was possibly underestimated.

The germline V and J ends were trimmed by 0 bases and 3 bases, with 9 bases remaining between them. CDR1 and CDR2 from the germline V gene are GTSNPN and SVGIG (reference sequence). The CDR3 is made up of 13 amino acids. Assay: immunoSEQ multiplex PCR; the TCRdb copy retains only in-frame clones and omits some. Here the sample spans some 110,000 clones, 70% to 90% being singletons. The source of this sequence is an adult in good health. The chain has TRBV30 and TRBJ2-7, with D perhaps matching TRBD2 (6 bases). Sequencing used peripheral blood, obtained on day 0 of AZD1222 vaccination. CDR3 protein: CAWSVGGIYEQYF. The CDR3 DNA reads TGTGCCTGGAGTGTCGGCGGGATCTACGAGCAGTACTTC.